These 6 T cell receptor beta chains were all obtained from the same sample, sequenced in a study of T cells in Graves' hyperthyroidism and ophthalmopathy. What was amplified from RNA transcripts were TCR beta CDR3 regions. First-round RT-PCR with HTBI primers amplified the TCR CDR3 region. From the multiplex PCR reads, TCRdb called clonotypes with MiXCR, one entry per CDR3 protein. Of hundreds of thousands of distinct CDR3 sequences listed, around 15% are singletons. Sequencing was carried out using blood. The receptors were gathered from a woman between 35 and 50 years old with Graves' hyperthyroidism.

This chain links TRBV5-1 with TRBJ2-7, with a tentative D call TRBD2 (6 bases). Between the trimmed V and J ends, which lost 0 bases and 5 bases, there was a span of 9 bases. CDR3 length: 13 amino acids. Germline V gene sequence: CDR1 SGHRS, CDR2 YFSETQ. The CDR3 loop is CASSLGGENEQYF. CDR3 nucleotides: TGCGCCAGCAGCTTGGGCGGGGAAAACGAGCAGTACTTC.

This chain links TRBV19 with TRBJ1-2, with 8 bases aligning to TRBD1. The CDR3 runs to 16 residues. Germline assignment: CDR1 LNHDA and CDR2 SQIVND (reference sequence). V trimming: 1 base; J trimming: 3 bases; junction bases outside the gene matches: 7. The CDR3 region is CASSIVMTGEDYGYTF. DNA for the CDR3: TGTGCCAGTAGTATAGTTATGACAGGGGAAGACTATGGCTACACCTTC.

Many counts were recorded for this clonotype. The chain is built from TRBV7-2 and TRBJ2-3; D ambiguous. Germline V gene lookup returns CDR1 SGHTA and CDR2 FQGNSA. V was pared by 1 base and J by 2 bases, with 4 bases between. CDR3 size: 13 residues. The CDR3 loop is CASSLVVTDTQYF. The DNA for the CDR3 is TGTGCCAGCAGCTTAGTAGTCACAGATACGCAGTATTTT.

This clonotype was recorded at least ten times. The rearrangement uses TRBV3-1 and TRBJ2-2; D uncertain. The ends were cut back, 3 bases at V and 3 bases at J, with 2 bases in the middle. Germline loops: CDR1 LGHDT, CDR2 YNNKEL (reference sequence). The CDR3 spans 12 residues. Here the CDR3 reads CASSHYTGELFF. CDR3 sequence (DNA): TGTGCCAGCAGCCATTACACCGGGGAGCTGTTTTTT.

In this sample, this clonotype turned up many times. V gene TRBV6-1 combines with J gene TRBJ1-1; the match to TRBD1 covers 10 bases. V gave up 5 bases and J gave up 3 bases; unmatched junction bases: 6. From germline, CDR1 is MNHNS and CDR2 SASEGT. This CDR3 is built from 15 residues. The CDR3 DNA reads as TGTGCCAGCAGTAACCGGGACAGGGGCCACACTGAAGCTTTCTTT. Its translation: CASSNRDRGHTEAFF.

This clonotype was observed a handful of times. The chain carries TRBV5-4 and TRBJ2-5; 8 bases align to TRBD1. This CDR3 region has 16 residues. Germline-derived CDR1 and CDR2 are SGHNT and YYREEE (reference sequence). V shed 2 bases and J 4 bases; nucleotides not matched to a gene: 10. The CDR3: CASSLHRTQGGETQYF. CDR3 in DNA: TGTGCCAGCAGCTTACACCGCACACAGGGGGGAGAGACCCAGTACTTC. Drawing the rest from reference TRBV5-4 and TRBJ2-5, the complete variable domain is ETGVTQSPTHLIKTRGQQVTLRCSSQSGHNTVSWYQQALGQGPQFIFQYYREEENGRGNFPPRFSGLQFPNYSSELNVNALELDDSALYLCASSLHRTQGGETQYFGPGTRLLVL.